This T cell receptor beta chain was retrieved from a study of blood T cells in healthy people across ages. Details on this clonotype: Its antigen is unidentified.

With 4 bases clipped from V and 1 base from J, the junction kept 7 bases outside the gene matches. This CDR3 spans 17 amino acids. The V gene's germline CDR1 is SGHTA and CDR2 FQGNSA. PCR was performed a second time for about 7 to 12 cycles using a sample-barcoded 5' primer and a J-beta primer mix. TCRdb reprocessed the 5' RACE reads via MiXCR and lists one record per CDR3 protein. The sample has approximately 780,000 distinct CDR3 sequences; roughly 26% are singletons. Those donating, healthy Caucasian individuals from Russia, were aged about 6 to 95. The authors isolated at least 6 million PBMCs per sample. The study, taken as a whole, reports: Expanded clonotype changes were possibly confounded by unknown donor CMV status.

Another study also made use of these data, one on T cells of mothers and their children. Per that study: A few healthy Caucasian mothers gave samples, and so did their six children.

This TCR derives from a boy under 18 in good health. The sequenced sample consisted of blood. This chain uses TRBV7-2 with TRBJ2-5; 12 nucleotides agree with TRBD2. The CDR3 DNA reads TGTGCCAGCAGCTGGACTAGCGGGGATGAACTCCAAGAGACCCAGTACTTC. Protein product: CASSWTSGDELQETQYF.